This TCR beta chain was observed in a study of blood T cell repertoires in COVID-19. The data were produced by immunoSEQ multiplex PCR, yet TCRdb's version contains in-frame clones alone and is incomplete. Of some 130,000 clones listed, around four fifths were seen once; the top ten hold under 20%. The length of the CDR3 is 15 residues. J was trimmed by 4 bases and V by 4 bases; bases with no gene match: 4. Germline-derived CDR1 and CDR2 are MGHDK and SYGVNS. This sequence originates from a man younger than 45 who had recovered from COVID-19. Sequenced: PBMCs or T cells enriched from blood (not recorded which). This sequence joins TRBV25-1 and TRBJ1-4, with TRBD1 matching 9 bases. CDR3 sequence: CASSGGQGHNEKLFF. The CDR3 coding sequence is TGTGCCAGCAGTGGGGGACAGGGCCATAATGAAAAACTGTTTTTT. Using reference TRBV25-1 and TRBJ1-4 for the parts outside the CDR3, the full variable domain is EADIYQTPRYLVIGTGKKITLECSQTMGHDKMYWYQQDPGMELHLIHYSYGVNSTEKGDLSSESTVSRIRTEHFPLTLESARPSHTSQYLCASSGGQGHNEKLFFGSGTQLSVL.